A single sample is the source of the 30 T cell receptor beta chains below, sequenced in a study of OX40 agonist ivuxolimab in advanced cancers. Here immunoSEQ multiplex PCR was the method, and the copy in TCRdb shows in-frame clones only, minus some. The data hold around 41,000 clones, with 88% observed a single time. Specimen: CD4+ or CD8+ T cells sorted from blood, collected in a trial of the OX40 agonist ivuxolimab. The receptor source for this set is an adult with an advanced solid tumor such as melanoma, head and neck, liver or kidney cancer.

The chain combines TRBV6-6 with TRBJ1-2; unclear D gene. V was clipped by 7 bases and J by 1 base, with 10 bases between them. The CDR3 has 13 amino acids. The V gene's germline CDR1 is MNHNY and CDR2 SVGAGI (reference sequence). The CDR3 nucleotides are TGTGCCAGCACCTCACACCGTAACTATGGCTACACCTTC. Its translation: CASTSHRNYGYTF.

The rearrangement links TRBV25-1 to TRBJ2-3; TRBD1 aligns across 7 bases. Losses at the gene ends were 8 bases for V and 1 base for J; bases not matched to a gene: 3. CDR3 length: 13 amino acids. Germline V gives CDR1 MGHDK, CDR2 SYGVNS. The CDR3 nucleotides are TGTGCCAGCCGGGACAGTGGCACAGATACGCAGTATTTT. This encodes CASRDSGTDTQYF.

V usage is TRBV15 and J usage is TRBJ2-1; no clear D gene. Trimming stripped 6 bases from V and 0 bases from J, with 6 bases between. Germline V CDR1 and CDR2: LNHNV, YYDKDF (reference sequence). The CDR3 is 13 residues long. The CDR3 reads CATRHRSYNEQFF. CDR3 DNA: TGTGCCACCAGACACCGCTCCTACAATGAGCAGTTCTTC.

The chain combines TRBV6-6 with TRBJ1-2; D might be TRBD1 (5 bases). The CDR3 contains 14 residues. Germline V gene sequence: CDR1 MNHNY, CDR2 SVGAGI (reference sequence). Deletions cut 1 base from V and 4 bases from J, with 10 bases between. This chain's CDR3 is CASSYLGGVYGYTF. The CDR3, as DNA: TGTGCCAGCAGTTACTTGGGGGGAGTCTATGGCTACACCTTC.

V usage is TRBV19 and J usage is TRBJ1-2; unclear D gene. This CDR3 has 11 amino acids. Germline V CDR1 and CDR2: LNHDA, SQIVND (reference sequence). V was clipped by 5 bases and J by 4 bases, with 5 bases between them. Here the CDR3 DNA reads TGTGCCAGTAGTGAGGGCTATGGCTACACCTTC. This encodes CASSEGYGYTF.

This sequence joins TRBV29-1 and TRBJ1-2, with D perhaps matching TRBD1 (5 bases). This CDR3 has 11 residues. Germline V gene lookup returns CDR1 SQVTM and CDR2 ANQGSEA. V lost 7 bases to trimming and J lost 6 bases, with 12 bases between them. In nucleotides, the CDR3 is TGCAGCGCCGGTGGGGGGGATGGCTACACCTTC. It translates to CSAGGGDGYTF.

DNA of the CDR3: TGTGCCAGCAGCCAACCCCGGGGGGTTCCTGAAGCTTTCTTT. It codes for CASSQPRGVPEAFF. V gene TRBV14 combines with J gene TRBJ1-1; D is possibly TRBD1 (5 bases). Trimming removed 2 bases from V and 6 bases from J, with 13 bases in between. There are 14 residues in the CDR3. The germline CDR1 and CDR2 sequences are SGHDN and FVKESK.

The chain couples TRBV30 to TRBJ2-1, with no clear D. The CDR3 is 15 residues long. Germline loops: CDR1 GTSNPN, CDR2 SVGIG (reference sequence). V was pared by 4 bases and J by 0 bases, with 13 bases between. As DNA, the CDR3 is TGTGCCTGGATGGATGAGCGTAGCTCCTACAATGAGCAGTTCTTC. This translates into CAWMDERSSYNEQFF.

This chain's CDR3 is CASSGTANTIYF. In DNA, the CDR3 is TGTGCCAGCAGCGGGACAGCAAACACCATATATTTT. V is TRBV7-2 and J is TRBJ1-3, with TRBD1 matching 7 bases. Trimming at V came to 5 bases and at J to 6 bases, leaving 1 base not matched to a gene. The CDR3 totals 12 residues. From germline, CDR1 is SGHTA and CDR2 FQGNSA.

This chain links TRBV10-3 with TRBJ1-1; D unresolved. Germline loops: CDR1 ENHRY, CDR2 SYGVKD. The ends were cut back, 3 bases at V and 7 bases at J, with 9 bases in the middle. This CDR3 contains 12 residues. The CDR3 nucleotides are TGTGCCATCAGTGACAGGCCTTATGAAGCTTTCTTT. Its translation is CAISDRPYEAFF.

The V gene is TRBV6-6, the J gene TRBJ1-2; the D gene is possibly TRBD1 (6 bases). Trimming stripped 6 bases from V and 2 bases from J, with 16 bases between. The length of the CDR3 is 15 residues. Germline V CDR1 and CDR2: MNHNY, SVGAGI (reference sequence). The CDR3 DNA reads TGTGCCAGCAGACCTCGGGGTGACAGGAACTATGGCTACACCTTC. Residues: CASRPRGDRNYGYTF.

This clone was seen a single time. The J gene is TRBJ1-2, the V gene TRBV2, with a weak D call TRBD1 (5 bases). Germline-derived CDR1 and CDR2 are SNHLY and FYNNEI. CDR3 length: 16 residues. V gave up 9 bases and J gave up 8 bases, with 28 bases separating them. The DNA of the CDR3 is TGTGCCAGGGAGGCTAAAGGGGTTGACAGAAGGGAAGGCTACACCTTC. Translated: CAREAKGVDRREGYTF.

This chain's CDR3 is CAISESGAQRVFAGELFF. The CDR3 nucleotides are TGTGCCATCAGTGAGTCTGGAGCACAGAGGGTATTCGCCGGGGAGCTGTTTTTT. The chain is built from TRBV10-3 and TRBJ2-2; D perhaps matches TRBD2 (5 bases). This CDR3 has 18 residues. The V and J ends lost 0 bases and 6 bases respectively, with 20 bases between them. The germline V gene has CDR1 ENHRY and CDR2 SYGVKD.

The genes are TRBV5-8 and TRBJ2-5; D tentatively reads TRBD1 or TRBD2 (5 bases each). Germline values: CDR1 SGHTS, CDR2 YDEGEE. Trimming stripped 1 base from V and 5 bases from J, with 12 bases between. This CDR3 is 14 amino acids long. The CDR3 reads CASSLSRGGETQYF. CDR3 in DNA: TGTGCCAGCAGCTTGTCACGGGGCGGTGAGACCCAGTACTTC.

As concerns this clone: A junction end diverges from the germline sequence, so it may reflect a read error. The chain combines TRBV20-1 with TRBJ2-7, with D perhaps TRBD2 (6 bases). In germline, CDR1 is DFQATT, CDR2 SNEGSKA (reference sequence). The CDR3 contains 11 residues. The CDR3 DNA is TGCAGTCCTAGGAGGGGTAACGAGCAGTACTTC. Its translation: CSPRRGNEQYF.

The rearrangement links TRBV13 to TRBJ1-2, with unresolved D. The CDR3 consists of 13 residues. The germline CDR1 and CDR2 sequences are PRHDT and FYEKMQ (reference sequence). With 4 bases removed from V and 5 bases from J, the gap between germline ends came to 11 bases. The CDR3 is CASSSGLIYGYTF. The CDR3 DNA reads as TGTGCCAGCAGCTCCGGACTCATTTATGGCTACACCTTC.

By sample fraction, this clone is medium-sized. The gene calls are TRBV4-1 and TRBJ2-1; D is unclear. Germline CDR1 and CDR2: MGHRA and YSYEKL. V lost 0 bases and J lost 0, with 6 bases in between. This CDR3 contains 15 residues. The CDR3 nucleotides are TGCGCCAGCAGCCAAGAAGCGCTCTCCTACAATGAGCAGTTCTTC. Translating gives CASSQEALSYNEQFF.

This clone came up once. This chain joins TRBV29-1 and TRBJ1-2; possibly TRBD1 for D (5 bases). Per germline, CDR1 SQVTM and CDR2 ANQGSEA. This CDR3 region has 14 residues. V lost 5 bases to trimming and J lost 1 base, with 14 bases between them. CDR3 in amino acids: CSVYTGTDNYGYTF. The DNA of the CDR3 is TGCAGCGTTTACACCGGGACGGATAACTATGGCTACACCTTC.

The CDR3 reads CSVELRTGVHTF. The CDR3 nucleotides read TGCAGCGTAGAGCTACGGACAGGGGTTCACACCTTC. The chain employs TRBV29-1 and TRBJ1-2; TRBD1 agrees at 9 bases. CDR3 size: 12 residues. Trimming at V came to 6 bases and at J to 12 bases, leaving 11 bases not matched to a gene. CDR1 and CDR2 (germline): SQVTM, ANQGSEA.

V usage is TRBV6-5 and J usage is TRBJ1-5; D not certain. The CDR3 is 15 residues long. Germline CDR1 and CDR2: MNHEY and SVGAGI. The ends were cut back, 0 bases at V and 7 bases at J, with 13 bases in the middle. The chain's CDR3 is CASSYSPLGEQPQHF. Here the CDR3 DNA reads TGTGCCAGCAGTTACTCCCCCCTCGGGGAGCAGCCCCAGCATTTT.

The genes are TRBV5-4 and TRBJ1-2; 7 positions agree with TRBD1. The germline V gene has CDR1 SGHNT and CDR2 YYREEE (reference sequence). The CDR3 consists of 16 residues. After removal of 1 base from V and 4 bases from J, the junction contained 10 bases not matched to a gene. The CDR3 DNA sequence: TGTGCCAGCAGCTTGCAATGGAGGGGGCGTGTCTATGGCTACACCTTC. The encoded protein is CASSLQWRGRVYGYTF.

The rearrangement uses TRBV29-1 and TRBJ1-2; the match to TRBD1 covers 10 bases. The CDR3 covers 13 residues. The germline V gene has CDR1 SQVTM and CDR2 ANQGSEA. The J segment lost 3 bases and the V segment lost 7 bases, leaving 5 bases of the junction unmatched. The CDR3 spells CSAGTGAHYGYTF. The CDR3 DNA reads as TGCAGCGCCGGGACAGGGGCTCACTATGGCTACACCTTC.

This clone was recorded only once. This chain connects TRBV27 to TRBJ2-7; maybe TRBD2 (6 bases). Germline V gene data show CDR1 as MNHEY and CDR2 as SMNVEV (reference sequence). There are 15 residues in the CDR3. V lost 7 bases and J 0 bases, leaving 16 bases between the germline ends. CDR3 loop: CASTLKGLPSYEQYF. The CDR3 DNA reads as TGTGCCAGCACCCTCAAGGGACTCCCCTCCTACGAGCAGTACTTC.

This chain uses TRBV11-2 with TRBJ2-5; 12 positions match TRBD1. The better agreement between TRBJ2-7 and the DNA end casts doubt on the J call. This CDR3 contains 14 residues. Germline CDR1 and CDR2: SGHAT and FQNNGV. The DNA of the CDR3 is TGTGCCAGCAGCTTGGGACAGGGGGCAGACGAGCAGTACTTC. It yields the protein CASSLGQGADEQYF.

The V gene is TRBV5-8, the J gene TRBJ2-1; 7 bases line up with TRBD2. Trimming took 2 bases from V and 6 from J; bases not matched to a gene: 8. Looked up from germline, CDR1 is SGHTS and CDR2 is YDEGEE. The CDR3 length is 15 residues. CDR3 region: CASSFPRLAPNEQFF. In DNA, the CDR3 is TGTGCCAGCAGCTTTCCGAGACTAGCTCCCAATGAGCAGTTCTTC.

This chain connects TRBV7-2 to TRBJ2-6; a possible D gene is TRBD2 (6 bases). The CDR3 sequence is 18 residues long. V gave up 6 bases and J gave up 0 bases, with 18 bases separating them. Per germline, CDR1 SGHTA and CDR2 FQGNSA. The CDR3 nucleotides are TGTGCCAGCAGACCCACCGCCGGGACTTTCTCTGGGGCCAACGTCCTGACTTTC. Translation: CASRPTAGTFSGANVLTF.

In its sample, this clone was seen a few times. The chain employs TRBV6-4 and TRBJ2-1; weak D call: TRBD1 (6 bases). From germline, CDR1 is MRHNA and CDR2 SNTAGT. This CDR3 region has 16 residues. The ends were cut back, 5 bases at V and 3 bases at J, with 17 bases in the middle. As DNA, the CDR3 is TGTGCCAGCAGTCTACAGGGCTCCGAATTCTACAATGAGCAGTTCTTC. This translates into CASSLQGSEFYNEQFF.

The chain has TRBV2 and TRBJ2-3, with TRBD1 identical over 11 bases. V was clipped by 6 bases and J by 2 bases; unmatched bases: 4. CDR3 length: 15 residues. CDR1 is SNHLY, CDR2 FYNNEI, per germline. The CDR3 region is CASRDRGRVTDTQYF. CDR3 nucleotides: TGTGCCAGCAGGGACAGGGGGCGCGTCACAGATACGCAGTATTTT.

The chain uses TRBV19 and TRBJ1-6; D not resolved. From germline, CDR1 is LNHDA and CDR2 SQIVND (reference sequence). Trimming removed 4 bases at V and 9 bases at J, with 13 bases between. The length of the CDR3 is 14 residues. CDR3 protein: CASSTSTDFSPLHF. CDR3 DNA sequence: TGTGCCAGTAGTACCTCCACTGACTTTTCACCCCTCCACTTT.

The CDR3 bases are TGCGCCAGCAGCCAAGAAGGTTTGGGGGACCGTCAGCCCCAGCATTTT. Its translation is CASSQEGLGDRQPQHF. This chain links TRBV4-1 with TRBJ1-5; tentatively, D is TRBD1 (5 bases). CDR1 and CDR2 (germline): MGHRA, YSYEKL. This CDR3 contains 16 residues. The V gene lost 0 bases and the J gene lost 6 bases, with 15 bases spanning the gap.